This T cell receptor (beta chain) stems from a study of CXCR3-negative and CXCR3-positive naive CD8 T cells (dated by TCRdb to the late 2010s). Regarding the complete study: Roughly 130 million TRB reads were obtained in total, roughly 1.5 +/- 0.3 million reads per library. Data from under 12 donors, pooled across two independent experiments, went into the diversity and physicochemical repertoire analyses. Naive subsets from several donors and memory cells from 3 donors were included in the TRBV-TRBJ cluster analysis. General findings and caveats noted by the study authors: Because surface CD5, which is linked to self-reactivity in mice, was comparable between the naive subsets, TCR interaction strength was also inferred from TRB CDR3 physicochemical properties. TRB CDR3s from CXCR3-positive naive cells showed higher hydrophobicity (lower Kidera factor 4), lower energy, and higher strength and volume indices than CXCR3-negative naive cells. Freshly isolated PBMCs were used for most assays because CXCR3 expression partially decreased after cryopreservation. Naive CXCR3-negative and CXCR3-positive cells from the same donor showed similar TRBV-TRBJ usage, whereas memory cells showed distinct patterns. Both naive subsets had comparably high repertoire diversity, while memory CD8+ T cells had much lower repertoire diversity.

Each CD8+ T cell subset was flow-sorted in triplicate, and some 300,000 cells per subset were placed directly into RLT lysis buffer. Naive CD8+ T cells were defined stringently as CD45RO-CCR7+CD27+CD95- to exclude memory contaminants. Using standard density gradient centrifugation, peripheral blood mononuclear cells were isolated from buffy coats. A FACSAria III was used to flow-sort naive CXCR3-negative and CXCR3-positive CD8+ T cells. Total RNA was extracted from sorted cells with an RNeasy Mini Kit. Sequencing was carried out with a NextSeq 550. The Human TCR Profiling Kit (MiLaboratory) was used to prepare UMI-labeled 5' RACE TRB cDNA libraries. The full amount of extracted RNA was used for cDNA synthesis, and the full amount of resulting cDNA was used for PCR amplification. Libraries were prepared in parallel with an identical number of PCR cycles. In the paper's pipeline: MIGEC and MiXCR extracted about 50,000 +/- 9,200 unique UMI-labeled TRB cDNA molecules per library, requiring at least two reads per UMI. An average of about 40,000 +/- 10,000 functional in-frame TRB CDR3 nucleotide clonotypes without stop codons was found per library. After downsampling to 5000 UMI-labeled TRB molecules per sample, diversity metrics, including normalized Shannon-Wiener and Chao1, were computed in VDJtools. VDJtools computed clonotype-size-weighted physicochemical properties of the central five CDR3 residues: interaction energy, strength, volume and Kidera factor 4. TCRdb reprocessed the reads, reporting each CDR3 protein sequence once and no DNA. The V and J calls follow TCRdb's processing rather than the paper's. The sample has over 70,000 distinct CDR3 sequences on record. The ten top clones hold about 0.8% of the sample.

The germline V gene yields LGHNA for CDR1 and YSLEER for CDR2. The CDR3 contains 16 residues, cysteine and phenylalanine counted. A DNA sequence was not provided. Turning to this clonotype: This receptor's antigen is unknown.

The sample consisted of naive CXCR3+ CD8+ T cells from blood. According to the study, the label for this sample's cell subset or site signals: CD45RO-CCR7+CD27+CD95- naive CD8+ T cells expressing CXCR3 (TNR3+). This clonotype originated in a human donor in good health. Some clones in this sample may be carry-over from other donors' samples. In this chain, TRBV4-3 is recombined with TRBJ2-7; TCRdb reports TRBD1, a call that lacks DNA to check it against. The CDR3 amino acid sequence is: CASSQDREIQGDEQYF.